A single sample is the source of the 31 T cell receptor beta chains below, sequenced in a study of cytomegalovirus exposure and HLA in healthy donors. Primers: 60 Vbeta forward and 13 Jbeta reverse. Assay used: immunoSEQ multiplex PCR; TCRdb lists only in-frame clones, some missing. The table includes 150,000 to 200,000 clones, approximately 80% detected once. Sequencing was done on a sample of PBMCs. The receptors originated from a man between 18 and 35 years old in good health and CMV-seronegative.

This clone was seen only once. A junction end diverges from the germline sequence, so it may reflect a read error. This chain connects TRBV7-9 to TRBJ2-1, with a weak D call TRBD2 (5 bases). The V gene's germline CDR1 is SEHNR and CDR2 FQNEAQ (reference sequence). This CDR3 is built from 12 residues. The CDR3 DNA sequence: TGTTCCAGCAGACTAATTGGGAATGAGCAGTTCTTC. It yields the protein CSSRLIGNEQFF. The whole variable domain, remainder taken from reference TRBV7-9 and TRBJ2-1, is DTGVSQNPRHKITKRGQNVTFRCDPISEHNRLYWYRQTLGQGPEFLTYFQNEAQLEKSRLLSDRFSAERPKGSFSTLEIQRTEQGDSAMYLCSSRLIGNEQFFGPGTRLTVL.

The chain combines TRBV19 with TRBJ2-5; tentative D call: TRBD2 (5 bases). The CDR3 is 14 amino acids. Germline-derived CDR1 and CDR2 are LNHDA and SQIVND (reference sequence). Trimming cost V 5 bases and J 5 bases, with 15 bases left between them. The chain's CDR3 is CASSSTVRGETQYF. For the CDR3, the DNA is TGTGCCAGTAGTTCGACCGTCCGGGGTGAGACCCAGTACTTC.

The chain has TRBV27 and TRBJ2-7; 9 bases match TRBD1. The CDR3 spans 16 residues. Germline V gene lookup returns CDR1 MNHEY and CDR2 SMNVEV (reference sequence). The V segment lost 2 bases and the J segment 5 bases; nucleotides outside the gene matches: 10. DNA of the CDR3: TGTGCCAGCAGTTTAGTGGGGACAGGGAGGGACCACGAGCAGTACTTC. It yields the protein CASSLVGTGRDHEQYF.

The genes are TRBV6-5 and TRBJ1-6; tentative D call: TRBD1 (5 bases). V dropped 0 bases and J dropped 6 bases, with 12 bases sitting between them. The CDR3 totals 16 residues. Germline lookup yields CDR1 MNHEY and CDR2 SVGAGI. The CDR3 sequence is CASSYSQGSFNSPLHF. For the CDR3, the DNA is TGTGCCAGCAGTTACTCGCAGGGTTCATTTAATTCACCCCTCCACTTT.

In the case of this clone: A read error may account for a junction end that differs from germline. J is TRBJ2-7 and V is TRBV29-1, with 7 bases fitting TRBD1. Germline V gives CDR1 SQVTM, CDR2 ANQGSEA. The CDR3 has 11 residues. DNA of the CDR3: TGCAGCGTTCGACAGGGTAACGAGCGGTACTTC. Translating it yields CSVRQGNERYF.

The chain links TRBV5-1 to TRBJ2-7; 16 positions agree with TRBD2. The CDR3 sequence is 16 residues long. The J segment lost 7 bases and the V segment lost 1 base, leaving 5 bases of the junction unmatched. Germline V lookup: CDR1 SGHRS, CDR2 YFSETQ. The CDR3 is CASSLRGLAGGEEQYF. CDR3 DNA sequence: TGCGCCAGCAGCTTGAGGGGACTAGCGGGAGGGGAAGAGCAGTACTTC.

There are a few counts of this clone. The junction does not match germline at one end; this may be a read error. CDR3 nucleotide sequence: TGTGCCAGCACCCCCGCGCCTCTCTTC. Protein sequence: CASTPAPLF. This chain links TRBV3-1 (or the pseudogene TRBV3-2) with TRBJ1-2; D remains ambiguous. CDR3 size: 9 residues. Germline CDR1 LGHDT, CDR2 YNNKEL (reference sequence).

This chain links TRBV2 with TRBJ2-1; 11 bases match TRBD2. The germline V gene has CDR1 SNHLY and CDR2 FYNNEI. CDR3 size: 15 residues. The junction had 6 bases not matched to a gene; V was cut back by 6 bases and J by 5 bases. CDR3: CASSVAGGDNNEQFF. DNA of the CDR3: TGTGCCAGCAGCGTAGCGGGAGGGGACAACAATGAGCAGTTCTTC.

The genes are TRBV27 and TRBJ2-2; D perhaps matches TRBD2 (5 bases). Per germline, CDR1 MNHEY and CDR2 SMNVEV (reference sequence). V shed 2 bases and J shed 6 bases, with 19 bases lying between them. CDR3 length equals 17 residues. The CDR3: CASSLLLGKTQPGELFF. CDR3 nucleotides: TGTGCCAGCAGTTTACTACTAGGGAAAACCCAACCCGGGGAGCTGTTTTTT.

This chain connects TRBV7-3 to TRBJ2-3, with TRBD2 matching over 13 bases. Germline V CDR1 and CDR2: SGHTA, FQGTGA. This CDR3 is 21 amino acids long. The junction had 16 bases not matched to a gene; V was cut back by 2 bases and J by 2 bases. The CDR3 protein is CASSLGFRYETSGGPTDTQYF. For the CDR3, the DNA is TGTGCCAGCAGCTTAGGATTTCGTTACGAGACTAGCGGGGGGCCCACAGATACGCAGTATTTT.

The J gene is TRBJ2-1, the V gene TRBV28; TRBD2 might be the D (6 bases). This CDR3 is built from 14 residues. Germline V lookup: CDR1 MDHEN, CDR2 SYDVKM. The V end was cut by 8 bases, the J end by 3 bases, with 14 bases between. Here the CDR3 DNA reads TGTGCCAGCCTTAGCGGACAATTCTACAATGAGCAGTTCTTC. It encodes CASLSGQFYNEQFF.

CDR3 bases: TGTGCTAGTGGTTTGGGTGGACGAACAGGGCTCCAAGAGACCCAGTACTTC. This codes for CASGLGGRTGLQETQYF. The gene calls are TRBV12-5 and TRBJ2-5, with D possibly TRBD1 on 6 matching bases. V shed 1 base and J shed 1 base, with 16 bases lying between them. The CDR3 covers 17 residues. CDR1 and CDR2 from the germline V gene are LGHNT and FRNRAP.

The V and J genes are TRBV15 and TRBJ2-2; possible D gene TRBD1, 5 bases. Germline CDR1 and CDR2: LNHNV and YYDKDF (reference sequence). CDR3 length equals 15 residues. V lost 0 bases to trimming and J lost 6 bases, with 11 bases between them. The chain's CDR3 is CATSRDSQGAGELFF. The CDR3 nucleotides read TGTGCCACCAGCAGAGATAGTCAGGGTGCCGGGGAGCTGTTTTTT. The full variable domain, completed using reference TRBV15 and TRBJ2-2, is DAMVIQNPRYQVTQFGKPVTLSCSQTLNHNVMYWYQQKSSQAPKLLFHYYDKDFNNEADTPDNFQSRRPNTSFCFLDIRSPGLGDTAMYLCATSRDSQGAGELFFGEGSRLTVL.

The chain carries TRBV9 and TRBJ2-5; possible D gene TRBD2, 6 bases. The J call is uncertain, as TRBJ2-7 better fits the DNA end. Germline V gene data show CDR1 as SGDLS and CDR2 as YYNGEE. This CDR3 comprises 15 residues. CDR3 amino acids: CASSVGQGLDYEQYF. The DNA for the CDR3 is TGTGCCAGCAGCGTAGGCCAGGGACTGGACTACGAGCAGTACTTC.

The J gene is TRBJ2-2, the V gene TRBV18, with a tentative D call TRBD1 (5 bases). Trimming removed 8 bases at V and 0 bases at J, with 10 bases between. The CDR3 runs to 14 residues. Germline V gene lookup returns CDR1 KGHSH and CDR2 LQKENI. In nucleotides, the CDR3 is TGTGCCAGCCCCCGGACAACGAACACCGGGGAGCTGTTTTTT. Encoded protein: CASPRTTNTGELFF.

This rearrangement joins TRBV7-9 to TRBJ1-1; tentative D call: TRBD1 (6 bases). The V gene's germline CDR1 is SEHNR and CDR2 FQNEAQ (reference sequence). The CDR3 length is 15 residues. V lost 5 bases and J 1 base, leaving 14 bases between the germline ends. This CDR3 is CASSPTRGPNTEAFF. Here the CDR3 DNA reads TGTGCCAGCAGCCCTACCAGGGGCCCGAACACTGAAGCTTTCTTT.

This rearrangement joins TRBV6-1 to TRBJ2-7; D is perhaps TRBD1 (6 bases). In germline, CDR1 is MNHNS, CDR2 SASEGT. The CDR3 runs 14 residues. The germline V and J ends were trimmed by 4 bases and 3 bases, with 13 bases remaining between them. The CDR3 region is CASSGGTISYEQYF. The CDR3 DNA is TGTGCCAGCAGTGGAGGGACAATTAGCTACGAGCAGTACTTC.

This chain uses TRBV9 with TRBJ2-1; D might be TRBD2 (6 bases). This CDR3 region has 14 residues. CDR1 SGDLS and CDR2 YYNGEE come from the germline V gene. V was cut by 4 bases and J by 8 bases, with 16 bases left in between. The DNA for the CDR3 is TGTGCCAGCAGCCCGACGGGGGTTAGGGATGAGCAGTTCTTC. Protein: CASSPTGVRDEQFF.

V usage is TRBV28 and J usage is TRBJ1-1; no clear D gene. The CDR3 is made up of 12 amino acids. The V gene lost 6 bases and the J gene lost 7 bases, with 12 bases spanning the gap. CDR1 is MDHEN and CDR2 is SYDVKM in the germline V gene. CDR3: CASRYLPGEAFF. As DNA, the CDR3 is TGTGCCAGCAGATACCTCCCGGGTGAAGCTTTCTTT.

The rearrangement links TRBV6-1 to TRBJ2-7, with a weak D call TRBD1 (6 bases). V was trimmed by 11 bases and J by 1 base, leaving 15 bases between them. Germline values: CDR1 MNHNS, CDR2 SASEGT. CDR3 length: 13 amino acids. The CDR3 sequence is CASGQGLSYEQYF. In DNA form, the CDR3 reads TGTGCCTCCGGGCAGGGGCTTTCCTACGAGCAGTACTTC.

The rearrangement joins TRBV28 to TRBJ2-7; 7 positions match TRBD2. Trimming removed 7 bases from V and 0 bases from J; junction bases left unmatched: 9. Germline loops: CDR1 MDHEN, CDR2 SYDVKM. The CDR3 sequence is 15 residues long. The CDR3 loop reads CASTASGGSSYEQYF. In nucleotides, the CDR3 is TGTGCCAGCACCGCATCGGGGGGTAGCTCCTACGAGCAGTACTTC.

The rearrangement links TRBV18 to TRBJ2-2; D is perhaps TRBD2 (6 bases). The CDR3 is made up of 17 amino acids. V was cut by 1 base and J by 4 bases, with 16 bases left in between. Germline V gene data show CDR1 as KGHSH and CDR2 as LQKENI. The CDR3 nucleotides are TGTGCCAGCTCACCACTCAGCCTGGGGGGTTCCACCGGGGAGCTGTTTTTT. Its translation: CASSPLSLGGSTGELFF.

This rearrangement joins TRBV6-1 to TRBJ1-5; 8 bases agree with TRBD1. Germline CDR1 is MNHNS and CDR2 is SASEGT. The CDR3 has 15 residues. V gave up 0 bases and J gave up 2 bases; unmatched junction bases: 0. CDR3 loop: CASSEATGGNQPQHF. The DNA for the CDR3 is TGTGCCAGCAGTGAAGCGACAGGGGGCAATCAGCCCCAGCATTTT.

For the CDR3, the DNA is TGTGCCAGCAGAACAGGGACCGGGGAGCTGTTTTTT. Protein sequence: CASRTGTGELFF. The rearrangement uses TRBV9 and TRBJ2-2, with D possibly matching TRBD1 (6 bases). V lost 5 bases and J lost 5, with 7 bases in between. Germline V lookup: CDR1 SGDLS, CDR2 YYNGEE. The CDR3 covers 12 residues.

The chain carries TRBV7-9 and TRBJ2-3; 8 bases map to TRBD2. The length of the CDR3 is 17 residues. The J segment lost 2 bases and the V segment lost 5 bases, leaving 12 bases of the junction unmatched. Germline V gene lookup returns CDR1 SEHNR and CDR2 FQNEAQ (reference sequence). The CDR3 loop is CASSLSSGGGPTDTQYF. The DNA for the CDR3 is TGTGCCAGCAGCCTCTCGTCCGGCGGGGGGCCCACAGATACGCAGTATTTT.

V and J are TRBV7-3 and TRBJ1-2; 8 nucleotides align to TRBD1. In germline, CDR1 is SGHTA, CDR2 FQGTGA. CDR3 size: 17 residues. J lost 6 bases, V lost 1 base, and 13 bases had no gene match. CDR3 sequence: CASSLSPSGQALHGYTF. In nucleotides, the CDR3 is TGTGCCAGCAGCTTAAGCCCATCGGGACAGGCCCTCCATGGCTACACCTTC.

The chain is built from TRBV5-6 and TRBJ2-3; D gene ambiguous. Per germline, CDR1 SGHDT and CDR2 YYEEEE. V shed 3 bases and J shed 2 bases, with 25 bases lying between them. This CDR3 contains 19 residues. The CDR3 nucleotides read TGTGCCAGCAGCTCATACACGGTCTTACTGCAGGTCCCCACAGATACGCAGTATTTT. This encodes CASSSYTVLLQVPTDTQYF.

The chain recombines TRBV18 with TRBJ2-4; 10 bases match TRBD1. CDR1 is KGHSH and CDR2 is LQKENI in the germline V gene. The trim removed 5 bases at V and 1 base at J, leaving 11 bases unmatched. The CDR3 sequence is 18 residues long. CDR3 in DNA: TGTGCCAGCTCAGCGGGACAGGGGTTTAGTGAGGCCAAAAACATTCAGTACTTC. Translated: CASSAGQGFSEAKNIQYF.

The V and J genes are TRBV9 and TRBJ2-1; D is unclear. The CDR3 sequence is 14 residues long. Trimming removed 1 base from V and 1 base from J, with 6 bases in between. Germline V gene sequence: CDR1 SGDLS, CDR2 YYNGEE. In DNA, the CDR3 is TGTGCCAGCAGCGTACTTGAGTCCTACAATGAGCAGTTCTTC. Protein sequence: CASSVLESYNEQFF.

The chain joins TRBV5-6 to TRBJ2-5, with 13 bases fitting TRBD2. There are 18 residues in the CDR3. Trimming removed 2 bases from V and 4 bases from J; junction bases left unmatched: 11. The germline V gene has CDR1 SGHDT and CDR2 YYEEEE. The DNA for the CDR3 is TGTGCCAGCAGCTTAATGAGCGGACTAGCGGGAGATTTAGAGACCCAGTACTTC. Translating it yields CASSLMSGLAGDLETQYF. The full variable domain, rest sourced from reference TRBV5-6 and TRBJ2-5, is DAGVTQSPTHLIKTRGQQVTLRCSPKSGHDTVSWYQQALGQGPQFIFQYYEEEERQRGNFPDRFSGHQFPNYSSELNVNALLLGDSALYLCASSLMSGLAGDLETQYFGPGTRLLVL.

This clone appeared once. The rearrangement uses TRBV10-3 and TRBJ1-1; 8 bases agree with TRBD1. Trimming removed 11 bases from V and 7 bases from J; junction bases left unmatched: 9. The CDR3 spans 12 residues. Looked up from germline, CDR1 is ENHRY and CDR2 is SYGVKD. CDR3 DNA: TGTGCCGCACGAGACAGGGGCTGTGAAGCTTTCTTT. Its translation: CAARDRGCEAFF.